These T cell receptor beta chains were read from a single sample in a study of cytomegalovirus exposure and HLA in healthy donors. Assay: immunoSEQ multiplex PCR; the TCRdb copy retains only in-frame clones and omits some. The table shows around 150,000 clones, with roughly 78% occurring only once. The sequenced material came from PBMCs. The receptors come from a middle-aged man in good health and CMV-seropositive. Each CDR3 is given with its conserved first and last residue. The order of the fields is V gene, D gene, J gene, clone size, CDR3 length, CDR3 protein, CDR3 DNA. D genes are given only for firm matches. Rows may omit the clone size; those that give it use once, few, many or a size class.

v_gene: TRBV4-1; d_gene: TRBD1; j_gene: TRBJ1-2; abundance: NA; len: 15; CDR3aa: CASSQGGTGSYRYTF; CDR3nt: TGCGCCAGCAGCCAGGGGGGGACAGGATCTTATCGCTACACCTTC
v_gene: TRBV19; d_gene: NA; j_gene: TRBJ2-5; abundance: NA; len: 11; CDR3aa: CASSYGETQYF; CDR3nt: TGTGCCAGTAGTTACGGAGAGACCCAGTACTTC
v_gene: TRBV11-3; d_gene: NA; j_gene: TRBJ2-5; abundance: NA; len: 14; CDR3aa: CASSLGVGAAAQYF; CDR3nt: TGTGCCAGCAGCTTAGGTGTTGGGGCTGCGGCCCAGTACTTC
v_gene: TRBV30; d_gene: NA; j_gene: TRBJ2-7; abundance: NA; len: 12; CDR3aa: CAWGRVTYEQYF; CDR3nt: TGTGCCTGGGGCAGGGTTACCTACGAGCAGTACTTC
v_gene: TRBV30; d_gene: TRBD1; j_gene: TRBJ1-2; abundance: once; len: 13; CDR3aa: CALLQGDWVGYTF; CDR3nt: TGTGCCTTATTACAGGGGGATTGGGTTGGCTACACCTTC
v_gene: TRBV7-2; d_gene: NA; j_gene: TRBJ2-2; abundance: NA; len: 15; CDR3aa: CASSSTGLGAGELFF; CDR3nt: TGTGCCAGCAGCTCCACAGGGTTGGGGGCCGGGGAGCTGTTTTTT
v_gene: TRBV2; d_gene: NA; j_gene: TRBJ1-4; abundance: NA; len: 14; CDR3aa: CASTGRTPNEKLFF; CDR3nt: TGTGCCAGCACCGGGAGGACGCCTAATGAAAAACTGTTTTTT
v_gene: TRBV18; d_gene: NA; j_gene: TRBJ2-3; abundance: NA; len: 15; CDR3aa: CASSPIGGSTDTQYF; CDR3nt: TGTGCCAGCTCACCGATTGGCGGAAGCACAGATACGCAGTATTTT
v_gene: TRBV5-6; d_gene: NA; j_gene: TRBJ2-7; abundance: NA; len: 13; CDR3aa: CASSFGPYYEQYF; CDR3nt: TGTGCCAGCAGCTTTGGGCCCTACTACGAGCAGTACTTC
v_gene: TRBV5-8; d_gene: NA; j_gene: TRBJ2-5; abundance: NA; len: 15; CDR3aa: CASSFYRVIGETQYF; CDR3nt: TGTGCCAGCAGCTTTTACAGGGTAATAGGCGAGACCCAGTACTTC
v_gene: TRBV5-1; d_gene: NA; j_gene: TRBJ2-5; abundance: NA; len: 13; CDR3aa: CASSFRDGETQYF; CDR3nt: TGCGCCAGCAGCTTCAGGGATGGAGAGACCCAGTACTTC
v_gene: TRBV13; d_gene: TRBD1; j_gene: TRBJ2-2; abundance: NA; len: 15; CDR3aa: CASSLTGTADRELFF; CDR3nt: TGTGCCAGCAGCTTAACCGGGACAGCCGACCGGGAGCTGTTTTTT
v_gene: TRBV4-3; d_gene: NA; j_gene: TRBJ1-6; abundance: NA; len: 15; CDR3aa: CASSQDPRAGSPLHF; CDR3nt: TGCGCCAGCAGCCAAGATCCGAGGGCCGGTTCACCCCTCCACTTT
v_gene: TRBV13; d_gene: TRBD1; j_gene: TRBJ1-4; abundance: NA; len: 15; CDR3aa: CASSSRQGPNEKLFF; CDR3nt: TGTGCCAGCAGCTCCAGACAGGGCCCTAATGAAAAACTGTTTTTT
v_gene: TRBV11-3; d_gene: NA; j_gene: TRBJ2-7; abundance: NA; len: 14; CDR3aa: CASSSGGTAYEQYF; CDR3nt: TGTGCCAGCAGCTCGGGAGGGACAGCCTACGAGCAGTACTTC
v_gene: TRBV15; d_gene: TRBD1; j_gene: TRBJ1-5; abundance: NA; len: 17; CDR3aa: CATSGEAATGGNQPQHF; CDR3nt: TGTGCCACCAGCGGAGAGGCCGCGACAGGGGGAAATCAGCCCCAGCATTTT
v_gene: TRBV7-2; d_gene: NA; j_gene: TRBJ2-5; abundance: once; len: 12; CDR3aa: CASSLSEETQYF; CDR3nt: TGTGCCAGCAGCTTAAGTGAGGAGACCCAGTACTTC
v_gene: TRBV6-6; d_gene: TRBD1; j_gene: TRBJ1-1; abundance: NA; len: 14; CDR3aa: CASSYDRANTEAFF; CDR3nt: TGTGCCAGCAGTTACGACAGGGCGAACACTGAAGCTTTCTTT
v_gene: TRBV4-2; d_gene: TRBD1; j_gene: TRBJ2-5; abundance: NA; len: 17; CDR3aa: CASSQHSGTGGGETQYF; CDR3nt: TGTGCCAGCAGCCAACACTCCGGGACAGGGGGCGGGGAGACCCAGTACTTC
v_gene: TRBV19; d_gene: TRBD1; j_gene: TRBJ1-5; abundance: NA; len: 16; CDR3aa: CASTRQGVLSNQPQHF; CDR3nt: TGTGCCAGTACCCGACAGGGGGTCTTGAGCAATCAGCCCCAGCATTTT
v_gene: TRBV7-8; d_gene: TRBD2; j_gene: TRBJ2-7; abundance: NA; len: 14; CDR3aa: CASRLSGGDYEQYF; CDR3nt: TGTGCCAGCAGACTTTCGGGAGGGGACTACGAGCAGTACTTC
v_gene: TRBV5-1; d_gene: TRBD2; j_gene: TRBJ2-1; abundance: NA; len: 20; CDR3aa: CASSFNHGTSMVSPHNEQFF; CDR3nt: TGCGCCAGCAGCTTCAATCACGGGACTAGTATGGTCTCCCCCCACAATGAGCAGTTCTTC
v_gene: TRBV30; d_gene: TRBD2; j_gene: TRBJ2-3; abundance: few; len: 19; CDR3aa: CAWSRPGLAGSTPTDTQYF; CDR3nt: TGTGCCTGGAGTCGACCGGGACTAGCGGGATCGACCCCCACAGATACGCAGTATTTT
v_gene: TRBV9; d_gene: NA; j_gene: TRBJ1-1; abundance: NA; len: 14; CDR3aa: CASSVGSQATEAFF; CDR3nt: TGTGCCAGCAGCGTAGGTTCACAGGCAACTGAAGCTTTCTTT
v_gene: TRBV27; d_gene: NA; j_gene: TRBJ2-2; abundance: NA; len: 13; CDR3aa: CASRVSNTGELFF; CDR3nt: TGTGCCAGCAGGGTTAGCAACACCGGGGAGCTGTTTTTT
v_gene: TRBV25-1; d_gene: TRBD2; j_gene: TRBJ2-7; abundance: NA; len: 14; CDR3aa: CASSDGGSGYEQYF; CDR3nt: TGTGCCAGCAGTGACGGGGGGAGTGGTTACGAGCAGTACTTC
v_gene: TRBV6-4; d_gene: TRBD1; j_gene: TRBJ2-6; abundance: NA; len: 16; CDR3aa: CASSPDRGSGANVLTF; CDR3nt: TGTGCCAGCAGTCCCGACAGGGGCTCTGGGGCCAACGTCCTGACTTTC
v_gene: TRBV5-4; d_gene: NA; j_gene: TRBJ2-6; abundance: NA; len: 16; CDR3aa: CASSQAGISGANVLTF; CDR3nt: TGTGCCAGCAGCCAAGCGGGCATCTCTGGGGCCAACGTCCTGACTTTC
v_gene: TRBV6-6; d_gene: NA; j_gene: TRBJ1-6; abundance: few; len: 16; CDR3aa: CASSKLGGGGNSPLHF; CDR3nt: TGTGCCAGCAGTAAACTGGGGGGAGGGGGAAATTCACCCCTCCACTTT
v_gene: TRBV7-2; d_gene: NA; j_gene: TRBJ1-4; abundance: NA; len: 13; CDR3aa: CASSLAPNEKLFF; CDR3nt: TGTGCCAGCAGCTTAGCCCCGAATGAAAAACTGTTTTTT
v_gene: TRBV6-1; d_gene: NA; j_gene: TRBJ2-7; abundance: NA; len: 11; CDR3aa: CASRDSYEQYF; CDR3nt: TGTGCCAGCAGGGACAGCTACGAGCAGTACTTC
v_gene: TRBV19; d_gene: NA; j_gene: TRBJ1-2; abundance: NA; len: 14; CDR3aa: CASSIERGRRGYTF; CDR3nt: TGTGCCAGTAGTATAGAGCGGGGGAGGAGGGGCTACACCTTC
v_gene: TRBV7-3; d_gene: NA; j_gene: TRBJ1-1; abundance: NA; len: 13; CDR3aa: CASSLGVGSEAFF; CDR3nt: TGTGCCAGCAGCTTAGGAGTGGGGAGTGAAGCTTTCTTT
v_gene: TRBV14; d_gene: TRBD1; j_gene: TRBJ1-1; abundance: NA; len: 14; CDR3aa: CASSRFRGPGEAFF; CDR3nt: TGTGCCAGCAGCCGCTTCAGGGGGCCGGGTGAAGCTTTCTTT
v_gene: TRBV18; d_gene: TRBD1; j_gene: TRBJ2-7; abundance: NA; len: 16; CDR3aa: CASSTTTGGGGREQYF; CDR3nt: TGTGCCAGCTCAACAACTACAGGGGGCGGTGGTCGGGAGCAGTACTTC
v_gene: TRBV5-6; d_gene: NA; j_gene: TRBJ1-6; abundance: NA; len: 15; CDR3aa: CASMRGSLINSPLHF; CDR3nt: TGTGCCAGCATGAGGGGGTCACTCATTAATTCACCCCTCCACTTT
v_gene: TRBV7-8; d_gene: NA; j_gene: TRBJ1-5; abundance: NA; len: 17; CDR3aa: CASSLDRTANSNQPQHF; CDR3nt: TGTGCCAGCAGCTTGGACCGGACAGCAAATAGCAATCAGCCCCAGCATTTT
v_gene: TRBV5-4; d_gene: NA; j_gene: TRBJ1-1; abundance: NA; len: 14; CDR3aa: CASSLNQGLMEAFF; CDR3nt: TGTGCCAGCAGCTTGAATCAGGGACTCATGGAAGCTTTCTTT
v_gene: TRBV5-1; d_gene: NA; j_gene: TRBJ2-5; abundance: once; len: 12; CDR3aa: CASSLAEETQYF; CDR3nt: TGCGCCAGCAGCTTGGCCGAGGAGACCCAGTACTTC
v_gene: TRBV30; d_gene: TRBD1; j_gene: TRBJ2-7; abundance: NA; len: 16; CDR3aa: CAWSALGTAISYEQYF; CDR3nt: TGTGCCTGGAGTGCCCTTGGGACAGCGATCTCCTACGAGCAGTACTTC
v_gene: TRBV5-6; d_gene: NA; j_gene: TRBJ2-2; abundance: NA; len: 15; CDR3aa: CASSLRGTNTGELFF; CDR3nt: TGTGCCAGCAGCTTGCGGGGTACGAACACCGGGGAGCTGTTTTTT
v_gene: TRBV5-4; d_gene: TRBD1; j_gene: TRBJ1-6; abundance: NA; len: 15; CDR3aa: CASSEDRPYNSPLHF; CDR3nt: TGTGCCAGCAGCGAGGACAGGCCCTATAATTCACCCCTCCACTTT
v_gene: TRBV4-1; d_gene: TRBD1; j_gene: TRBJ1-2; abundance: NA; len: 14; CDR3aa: CASSQIGQAYGYTF; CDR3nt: TGCGCCAGCAGCCAGATCGGACAGGCCTATGGCTACACCTTC
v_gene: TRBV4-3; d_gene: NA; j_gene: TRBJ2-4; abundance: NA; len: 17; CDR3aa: CASSQTTSGQLKNIQYF; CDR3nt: TGCGCCAGCAGCCAAACCACAAGCGGACAGCTCAAAAACATTCAGTACTTC
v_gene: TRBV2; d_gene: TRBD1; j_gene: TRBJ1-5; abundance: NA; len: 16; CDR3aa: CASSGTGGRSNQPQHF; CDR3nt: TGTGCCAGCAGCGGGACAGGGGGCAGGAGCAATCAGCCCCAGCATTTT
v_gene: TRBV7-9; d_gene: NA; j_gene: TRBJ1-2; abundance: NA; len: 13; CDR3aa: CASSYTGYYGYTF; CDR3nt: TGTGCCAGCAGCTACACAGGGTACTATGGCTACACCTTC
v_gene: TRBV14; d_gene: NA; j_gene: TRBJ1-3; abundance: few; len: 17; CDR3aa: CASSQFVGWNSGNTIYF; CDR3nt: TGTGCCAGCAGCCAATTTGTGGGCTGGAACTCTGGAAACACCATATATTTT
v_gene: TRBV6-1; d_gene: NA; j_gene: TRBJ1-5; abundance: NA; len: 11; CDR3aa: CASTRQQPQHF; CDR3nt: TGTGCCAGCACGCGACAGCAGCCCCAGCATTTT